A single sample gave rise to the 30 T cell receptor beta chains below, sequenced in a study of blood T cell repertoires in COVID-19. Generated by immunoSEQ multiplex PCR, the TCRdb table keeps only in-frame clones and is missing some. The sample lists just over 150,000 clones; around 83% were seen once. Sample: peripheral blood. Receptor source: a woman aged 45-60 years with acute or convalescent COVID-19.

The rearrangement joins TRBV9 to TRBJ2-3, with 11 bases that match TRBD1. CDR1 and CDR2 from the germline V gene are SGDLS and YYNGEE. CDR3 size: 14 residues. V was pared by 3 bases and J by 4 bases, with 1 base of the junction left unmatched. CDR3 sequence reads: CASSGGQGADTQYF. The CDR3, as DNA: TGTGCCAGCAGCGGGGGACAGGGGGCAGATACGCAGTATTTT.

J is TRBJ2-2 and V is TRBV4-1, with a tentative D call TRBD1 (7 bases). The CDR3 runs to 16 residues. Trimming removed 1 base from V and 3 bases from J, with 12 bases in between. The germline gives CDR1 MGHRA, CDR2 YSYEKL. The CDR3 bases are TGCGCCAGCAGCCAAGTGGCAGGGGGGCACACCGGGGAGCTGTTTTTT. Its translation is CASSQVAGGHTGELFF.

This chain links TRBV5-1 with TRBJ2-5; tentatively, D is TRBD2 (5 bases). The CDR3 has 13 residues. Trimming removed 6 bases at V and 5 bases at J, with 14 bases between. The germline V gene has CDR1 SGHRS and CDR2 YFSETQ. The chain's CDR3 is CASTLEAGETQYF. CDR3 sequence (DNA): TGCGCCAGCACCCTGGAGGCCGGGGAGACCCAGTACTTC. Variable domain in full (rest from reference TRBV5-1 and TRBJ2-5): KAGVTQTPRYLIKTRGQQVTLSCSPISGHRSVSWYQQTPGQGLQFLFEYFSETQRNKGNFPGRFSGRQFSNSRSEMNVSTLELGDSALYLCASTLEAGETQYFGPGTRLLVL.

The chain couples TRBV7-2 to TRBJ2-7; D uncertain. The germline V and J ends were trimmed by 5 bases and 0 bases, with 5 bases remaining between them. Germline values: CDR1 SGHTA, CDR2 FQGNSA. This CDR3 has 12 amino acids. The CDR3 sequence is CASSPNSYEQYF. The CDR3 bases are TGTGCCAGCAGCCCCAACTCCTACGAGCAGTACTTC.

The chain is built from TRBV5-4 and TRBJ2-1; tentative D call: TRBD2 (6 bases). Trimming cost V 0 bases and J 6 bases, with 16 bases left between them. The CDR3 is made up of 16 amino acids. CDR1 is SGHNT and CDR2 is YYREEE in the germline V gene (reference sequence). The CDR3 DNA sequence: TGTGCCAGCAGCTTGGGGGGGGAGAAGGGTCGCAATGAGCAGTTCTTC. It translates to CASSLGGEKGRNEQFF.

This chain connects TRBV19 to TRBJ1-2; 9 positions agree with TRBD1. CDR3 size: 15 residues. J gave up 3 bases and V 9 bases, and 11 bases lay outside the gene matches. Germline CDR1 and CDR2: LNHDA and SQIVND (reference sequence). CDR3 sequence reads: CASGDRAINYYGYTF. The CDR3 DNA sequence: TGTGCCAGCGGGGACAGGGCGATCAACTACTATGGCTACACCTTC. The variable domain in full, with the rest retrieved from reference TRBV19 and TRBJ1-2, is DGGITQSPKYLFRKEGQNVTLSCEQNLNHDAMYWYRQDPGQGLRLIYYSQIVNDFQKGDIAEGYSVSREKKESFPLTVTSAQKNPTAFYLCASGDRAINYYGYTFGSGTRLTVV.

This rearrangement joins TRBV7-2 to TRBJ1-2, with 8 bases that match TRBD1. CDR3 length equals 14 residues. The junction had 3 bases not matched to a gene; V was cut back by 0 bases and J by 6 bases. CDR1 is SGHTA and CDR2 is FQGNSA in the germline V gene. CDR3 amino acids: CASSLATQGDGYTF. CDR3 nucleotides: TGTGCCAGCAGCTTAGCTACACAGGGGGATGGCTACACCTTC.

This rearrangement joins TRBV5-1 to TRBJ1-3; D unresolved. V was clipped by 4 bases and J by 2 bases, with 10 bases between them. Germline CDR1 SGHRS, CDR2 YFSETQ. The CDR3 consists of 14 residues. In DNA, the CDR3 is TGCGCCAGCAGCCACGGTTTAGCTGGAAACACCATATATTTT. Translation gives CASSHGLAGNTIYF.

The chain uses TRBV10-3 and TRBJ2-1; 8 bases are a match to TRBD2. Germline trimming cut 2 bases from V and 7 bases from J; bases unmatched to any gene: 7. The CDR3 runs 15 residues. Looked up from germline, CDR1 is ENHRY and CDR2 is SYGVKD. As DNA, the CDR3 is TGTGCCATCAGTGAGAGCGGGAGCCGGGGTAATGAGCAGTTCTTC. Its translation is CAISESGSRGNEQFF.

The rearrangement joins TRBV7-9 to TRBJ1-3; D is possibly TRBD1 (5 bases). Germline V gene data show CDR1 as SEHNR and CDR2 as FQNEAQ (reference sequence). V lost 6 bases, J lost 0 bases, and 18 bases lay in between. This CDR3 is 17 amino acids long. The CDR3 loop reads CASRPDRSESSGNTIYF. DNA of the CDR3: TGTGCCAGCAGGCCCGACAGATCTGAGAGCTCTGGAAACACCATATATTTT.

The chain links TRBV6-5 to TRBJ2-1, with a tentative D call TRBD2 (5 bases). The CDR3 sequence is 13 residues long. Germline CDR1 reads MNHEY; CDR2 reads SVGAGI. Between the trimmed V and J ends, which lost 10 bases and 5 bases, there was a span of 15 bases. The CDR3 sequence: CATLRVDHNEQFF. The CDR3 DNA follows: TGTGCCACCTTGCGGGTAGACCACAATGAGCAGTTCTTC.

This chain uses TRBV7-2 with TRBJ2-5; 11 nucleotides agree with TRBD2. Trimming at V came to 4 bases and at J to 5 bases, leaving 9 bases not matched to a gene. Germline lookup yields CDR1 SGHTA and CDR2 FQGNSA. The CDR3 sequence is 16 residues long. The CDR3 spells CASSSIGLAGRETQYF. In nucleotides, the CDR3 is TGTGCCAGCAGCTCCATCGGACTAGCGGGTCGTGAGACCCAGTACTTC.

The chain carries TRBV10-3 and TRBJ2-5; D ambiguous. V shed 6 bases and J shed 7 bases, with 18 bases lying between them. Germline V CDR1 and CDR2: ENHRY, SYGVKD. The CDR3 length is 14 residues. As DNA, the CDR3 is TGTGCCATCAGCCAGACCAGCGATTCTGGGACCCAGTACTTC. Its protein product is CAISQTSDSGTQYF.

This clone has a single count. The genes are TRBV7-2 and TRBJ1-2; the D is unclear. The CDR3 has 15 residues. Germline V gives CDR1 SGHTA, CDR2 FQGNSA. The ends were cut back, 1 base at V and 4 bases at J, with 13 bases in the middle. DNA for the CDR3: TGTGCCAGCAGCTTAGTTGGGGAGTCGGGCTATGGCTACACCTTC. This translates into CASSLVGESGYGYTF.

The chain carries TRBV5-3 and TRBJ2-2; possible D gene TRBD1, 5 bases. TRBV5-3 is given ORF status, its function remaining uncertain. V was clipped by 3 bases and J by 7 bases, with 16 bases between them. The CDR3 is 15 residues long. CDR3 region: CARSSMGPDSGELFF. Written as DNA, the CDR3 is TGTGCCAGAAGCTCTATGGGTCCAGACAGCGGGGAGCTGTTTTTT.

The chain recombines TRBV5-1 with TRBJ1-4; a weak D match, TRBD1 (6 bases). Trimming shortened V by 1 base and J by 2 bases, and 6 bases separated the two germline ends. The length of the CDR3 is 14 residues. The germline V gene has CDR1 SGHRS and CDR2 YFSETQ. The CDR3 DNA reads TGCGCCAGCAGCTTGACAGGGACTAATGAAAAACTGTTTTTT. This sequence encodes CASSLTGTNEKLFF.

The chain couples TRBV7-6 to TRBJ2-4; 10 bases fit TRBD2. Unmatched junction bases numbered 33, after V lost 7 bases and J lost 15 bases. Germline V gives CDR1 SGHVS, CDR2 FNYEAQ. The CDR3 has 20 amino acids. This CDR3 is CASIDLICYPRRKREGLGYF. As DNA, the CDR3 is TGTGCCAGCATCGACCTCATTTGCTACCCTCGCAGAAAGCGGGAGGGCTTGGGGTACTTC. The full variable domain, completed using reference TRBV7-6 and TRBJ2-4, is GAGVSQSPRYKVTKRGQDVALRCDPISGHVSLYWYRQALGQGPEFLTYFNYEAQQDKSGLPNDRFSAERPEGSISTLTIQRTEQRDSAMYRCASIDLICYPRRKREGLGYFGAGTRLSVL.

CDR3 residues: CASSQGWKQGSADTQYF. Here the CDR3 DNA reads TGCGCCAGCAGCCAAGGGTGGAAACAGGGGAGTGCAGATACGCAGTATTTT. The chain employs TRBV4-1 and TRBJ2-3, with 7 bases fitting TRBD1. Germline lookup yields CDR1 MGHRA and CDR2 YSYEKL. CDR3 length equals 17 residues. The V segment lost 1 base and the J segment 4 bases; nucleotides outside the gene matches: 11.

The chain couples TRBV6-5 to TRBJ1-3, with TRBD1 as a possible D gene (5 bases). The CDR3 spans 14 residues. Trimming removed 10 bases at V and 1 base at J, with 14 bases between. Germline assignment: CDR1 MNHEY and CDR2 SVGAGI. The CDR3 DNA reads as TGTGCCACAAAAGGTGGGGGGTCTGGAAACACCATATATTTT. Translating gives CATKGGGSGNTIYF.

This clone came up once. Different DNA sequences within this sample yield the same CDR3. The rearrangement joins TRBV19 to TRBJ1-1; D is ambiguous. V was shortened by 3 bases and J by 1 base, with 6 bases between the two germline ends. CDR3 length: 13 amino acids. Germline CDR1 is LNHDA and CDR2 is SQIVND (reference sequence). CDR3: CASSIKRNTEAFF. The CDR3 region has the DNA TGTGCCAGTAGTATTAAGAGGAACACTGAAGCTTTCTTT.

As DNA, the CDR3 is TGCGCCACCTCGAAGGACAGCAGCACAGATACGCAGTATTTT. As protein: CATSKDSSTDTQYF. The chain uses TRBV10-2 and TRBJ2-3, with D possibly TRBD1 on 6 matching bases. CDR3 length equals 14 residues. CDR1 and CDR2 from the germline V gene are WSHSY and SAAADI. The V end was cut by 10 bases, the J end by 0 bases, with 14 bases between.

The chain uses TRBV9 and TRBJ2-5, with TRBD2 matching over 10 bases. Germline-derived CDR1 and CDR2 are SGDLS and YYNGEE. V trimming: 0 bases; J trimming: 4 bases; junction bases outside the gene matches: 3. The CDR3 covers 15 residues. The chain's CDR3 is CASSVAASGGETQYF. The CDR3 DNA reads as TGTGCCAGCAGCGTAGCGGCTAGCGGGGGAGAGACCCAGTACTTC.

The chain recombines TRBV27 with TRBJ2-5, with TRBD1 matching over 8 bases. Trimming took 5 bases from V and 4 from J; bases not matched to a gene: 12. Per germline, CDR1 MNHEY and CDR2 SMNVEV (reference sequence). This CDR3 region has 16 residues. The CDR3 here is CASSPPPQGARETQYF. Written as DNA, the CDR3 is TGTGCCAGCAGTCCCCCTCCCCAGGGGGCTAGAGAGACCCAGTACTTC.

The rearrangement links TRBV7-3 to TRBJ2-1; 8 bases line up with TRBD1. This CDR3 has 14 residues. Per germline, CDR1 SGHTA and CDR2 FQGTGA. Unmatched junction bases numbered 4, after V lost 0 bases and J lost 9 bases. CDR3 loop: CASSLTAGGGEQFF. Here the CDR3 DNA reads TGTGCCAGCAGCTTAACTGCAGGGGGCGGTGAGCAGTTCTTC.

The V gene is TRBV3-1 (or the pseudogene TRBV3-2), the J gene TRBJ2-5, with 14 bases lining up with TRBD2. The length of the CDR3 is 19 residues. V lost 3 bases and J lost 3; bases outside the gene matches: 12. Germline lookup yields CDR1 LGHDT and CDR2 YNNKEL (reference sequence). The CDR3, as DNA: TGTGCCAGCAGCCATCCCAGGGCCGGACTAGCGGGGGGAAAAGAGACCCAGTACTTC. Protein sequence: CASSHPRAGLAGGKETQYF.

The J gene is TRBJ1-2, the V gene TRBV2; D unresolved. Trimming shortened V by 2 bases and J by 0 bases, and 7 bases separated the two germline ends. Germline V CDR1 and CDR2: SNHLY, FYNNEI. The length of the CDR3 is 14 residues. The CDR3 sequence: CASSENGANYGYTF. CDR3 coding DNA: TGTGCCAGCAGTGAAAACGGAGCTAACTATGGCTACACCTTC.

As concerns this clone: Distinct nucleotide sequences in the sample also encode this CDR3. The chain couples TRBV2 to TRBJ1-5; no firm D call. The CDR3 covers 14 residues. The germline V and J ends were trimmed by 4 bases and 1 base, with 8 bases remaining between them. Germline lookup yields CDR1 SNHLY and CDR2 FYNNEI. The CDR3 DNA reads as TGTGCCAGCAGTGTCGGAGGGAGCAATCAGCCCCAGCATTTT. It translates to CASSVGGSNQPQHF.

This chain uses TRBV3-1 (or the pseudogene TRBV3-2) with TRBJ2-7; 8 nucleotides align to TRBD2. The CDR3 runs 15 residues. The germline V gene encodes CDR1 LGHDT and CDR2 YNNKEL (reference sequence). Unmatched junction bases numbered 10, after V lost 0 bases and J lost 9 bases. CDR3 in DNA: TGTGCCAGCAGCCAAGACCCAGCGGGGGTTTTCGGGCAGTACTTC. Amino acids: CASSQDPAGVFGQYF.

This clone appeared once. The chain employs TRBV5-1 and TRBJ1-4; TRBD1 agrees at 9 bases. The CDR3 spans 14 residues. The germline CDR1 and CDR2 sequences are SGHRS and YFSETQ. The V segment lost 4 bases and the J segment 7 bases; nucleotides outside the gene matches: 5. The CDR3 bases are TGCGCCAGCAGCCCGCGGACAGGGGCTGAAAAACTGTTTTTT. The encoded protein is CASSPRTGAEKLFF.

Notes on this clone: One end of the junction is discordant with germline, which a read error may explain. The chain recombines TRBV6-5 with TRBJ2-7; D is perhaps TRBD2 (6 bases). This CDR3 spans 13 amino acids. From germline, CDR1 is MNHEY and CDR2 SVGAGI. CDR3 protein: CASSYAGRGAQVF. Written as DNA, the CDR3 is TGTGCCAGCAGTTATGCGGGGCGCGGGGCTCAAGTCTTC.